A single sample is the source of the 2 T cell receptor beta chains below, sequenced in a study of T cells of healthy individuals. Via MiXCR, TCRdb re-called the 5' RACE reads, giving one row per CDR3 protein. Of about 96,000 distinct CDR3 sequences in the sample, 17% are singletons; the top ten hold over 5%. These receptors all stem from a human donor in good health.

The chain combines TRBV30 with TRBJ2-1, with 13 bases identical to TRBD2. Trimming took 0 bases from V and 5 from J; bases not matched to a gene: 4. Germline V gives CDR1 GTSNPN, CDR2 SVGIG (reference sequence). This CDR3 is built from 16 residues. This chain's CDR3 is CAWSVLAGGLNNEQFF. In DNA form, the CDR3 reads TGTGCCTGGAGTGTACTAGCGGGGGGGCTCAACAATGAGCAGTTCTTC.

The CDR3 here is CASSQALERADTQYF. For the CDR3, the DNA is TGCGCCAGCAGCCAAGCCCTGGAACGGGCAGATACGCAGTATTTT. The chain links TRBV4-3 to TRBJ2-3, with unresolved D. Trimming removed 1 base at V and 4 bases at J, with 12 bases between. CDR3 length: 15 amino acids. CDR1 is LGHNA, CDR2 YSLEER, per germline.